Sequencing of this T cell receptor beta chain was carried out in a study of blood T cell repertoires in COVID-19 (dated by TCRdb to about 2020). For the wider study: The collaborator samples originated in the United States, Italy and Spain and spanned the acute and convalescent phases of COVID-19. Samples came from the ongoing ImmuneRACE study (first 160 participants) plus 1,254 subjects from 6 global collaborators. The prospective study material was composed of cDNA or gDNA derived from T cells, B-cell-depleted T cells, or PBMCs. The dataset comprised deeply sampled blood TCRbeta repertoires from subjects exposed to, actively infected with, or recovered from COVID-19. Where available, HLA class I and class II types were obtained from metadata supplied by the sample provider rather than from assay-based typing. Sample metadata almost always included a de-identified subject ID, COVID-19 status, age in years and sex. The repertoires were made available in a free public database intended to serve as a resource for research on the immune response to SARS-CoV-2. On the study overall, not on this receptor specifically: The amount of clinical and demographic metadata varied by source and participant and was provided uncurated.

In regard to this clone: The clone's antigen remains unknown. Base qualities are not provided; no much larger clone lies one nucleotide away.

TCRbeta CDR3 regions were amplified from genomic DNA by means of the immunoSEQ Assay, a bias-controlled multiplex PCR. As for the authors' bioinformatics: The number of nucleated cells in each sample was estimated from the amplification of reference gene primers within the assay. To quantify the absolute abundance of each unique TCRbeta CDR3 rearrangement, sequence reads were collapsed and filtered. For each sample, productive Simpson clonality was calculated as the square root of Simpson's diversity index across productive rearrangements. The clones in this table, taken by TCRdb from immuneACCESS, are in-frame only. Not every clone is retained; where verified, under half of the shortfall comes from an unresolved V gene, and the cause of the rest is unknown. Clone size and V and J calls were adopted from that table, with D and trimming inferred from the DNA. Present in this sample are roughly 200,000 clones, approximately 90% of which were seen just once. 15% to 20% of the sample comes from the top ten.

One collaborating source in Seattle enrolled patients while the patients were actively infected and followed the patients over time throughout the course of disease. Whole blood was collected in K2EDTA tubes by collaborating institutions according to the institutions' own protocols. Collaborator samples were shipped for TCRbeta analysis as frozen whole blood, isolated PBMCs, or DNA extracted from either sample type. Including cysteine and phenylalanine, the CDR3 has 14 amino acids. Only the CDR3 region is kept as DNA, spanning 42 bases read in frame from base 1. Looking up the germline V gene (reference sequence) yields CDR1 LNHDA and CDR2 SQIVND. V is pared back by 1 base and J by 3 bases, with 9 bases lying between the germline termini.

This receptor was taken from a middle-aged man with COVID-19, enrolled during active disease. Here the chain combines TRBV19 and TRBJ1-2; the D gene is not confidently resolved. The sequenced material came from peripheral blood. The nucleotide sequence reads as follows: TGTGCCAGTAGTATAGCGGCCGGGGACTATGGCTACACCTTC. This yields the protein CASSIAAGDYGYTF.